The 32 T cell receptor beta chains presented below share a single source sample, sequenced in a study of shared clonotypes between healthy human individuals. This table comes from immunoSEQ multiplex PCR, and its TCRdb copy is limited to in-frame clones, with some not included. This repertoire shows about 980,000 clones, over 75% found once; its top ten account for over 1.3%. Material: memory CD4+ T cells sorted from blood. Subset indicated: CD45RA-negative fraction. These receptors all come from a man aged 18 to 30 in good health.

The rearrangement uses TRBV27 and TRBJ2-1; no definite D call. The V and J ends lost 3 bases and 4 bases respectively, with 7 bases between them. CDR3 length: 13 amino acids. The germline CDR1 and CDR2 sequences are MNHEY and SMNVEV (reference sequence). The CDR3 bases are TGTGCCAGCAGTTTTGGCAAATACAATGAGCAGTTCTTC. Encoded protein: CASSFGKYNEQFF.

This sequence joins TRBV5-5 and TRBJ2-3; D possibly corresponds to TRBD2 (5 bases). The CDR3 totals 15 residues. Trimming took off 4 bases at V and 0 bases at J, with 12 bases between the two ends. In germline, CDR1 is SGHKS, CDR2 YYEKEE (reference sequence). As DNA, the CDR3 is TGTGCCAGCAGCCCCGGGATTGCTAGCACAGATACGCAGTATTTT. Its translation: CASSPGIASTDTQYF.

This clone was seen just once. The V call is TRBV6-1, the J call TRBJ1-5, with TRBD1 matching over 7 bases. CDR1 and CDR2 from the germline V gene are MNHNS and SASEGT. The ends lost 8 bases at V and 3 bases at J; junction bases unmatched: 4. The CDR3 is 13 residues long. CDR3 DNA sequence: TGTGCCAGCGAGGGACAGAACAATCAGCCCCAGCATTTT. Its translation is CASEGQNNQPQHF.

The gene calls are TRBV7-9 and TRBJ2-4, with D possibly being TRBD1 or TRBD2 (6 bases each). Germline V gene data show CDR1 as SEHNR and CDR2 as FQNEAQ (reference sequence). This CDR3 has 16 residues. V lost 5 bases and J 10 bases, leaving 24 bases between the germline ends. In nucleotides, the CDR3 is TGTGCCAGCAGCCGAACGATAGGGGGGCCGTATGAGATTCAGTACTTC. Translation: CASSRTIGGPYEIQYF.

The chain has TRBV7-2 and TRBJ2-7; D unclear. Germline values: CDR1 SGHTA, CDR2 FQGNSA. There are 14 residues in the CDR3. Trimming removed 2 bases at V and 9 bases at J, with 17 bases between. CDR3 in amino acids: CASSLSAAPPRQYF. The CDR3 DNA is TGTGCCAGCAGCTTATCGGCAGCCCCCCCTAGGCAGTACTTC.

The rearrangement joins TRBV6-1 to TRBJ1-1; D is ambiguous. Germline lookup yields CDR1 MNHNS and CDR2 SASEGT. V lost 0 bases and J lost 2, with 7 bases in between. The length of the CDR3 is 14 residues. CDR3 nucleotide sequence: TGTGCCAGCAGTGAAGCGGGGTTTAACACTGAAGCTTTCTTT. Amino acids: CASSEAGFNTEAFF.

This clone appeared a single time. The V and J genes are TRBV6-5 and TRBJ2-7; 9 nucleotides match TRBD1. V lost 0 bases to trimming and J lost 5 bases; unmatched junction nucleotides: 8. Germline-derived CDR1 and CDR2 are MNHEY and SVGAGI. This CDR3 has 16 amino acids. CDR3 nucleotide sequence: TGTGCCAGCAGTTACTCCCTCGGACAGGGGAACCACGAGCAGTACTTC. This sequence encodes CASSYSLGQGNHEQYF.

The chain joins TRBV30 to TRBJ2-1; 9 bases align to TRBD2. CDR3 size: 15 residues. CDR1 and CDR2 from the germline V gene are GTSNPN and SVGIG (reference sequence). Trimming removed 0 bases from V and 6 bases from J; junction bases left unmatched: 6. The DNA of the CDR3 is TGTGCCTGGAGTGTATCAGCGGGAGGTTCCAATGAGCAGTTCTTC. Its protein is CAWSVSAGGSNEQFF.

This clone was seen only a few times. V gene TRBV30 combines with J gene TRBJ2-1, with D perhaps matching TRBD1 or TRBD2 (5 bases each). V lost 0 bases, J lost 9 bases, and 12 bases lay in between. The CDR3 is 13 residues long. The germline CDR1 and CDR2 sequences are GTSNPN and SVGIG (reference sequence). The CDR3 nucleotides are TGTGCCTGGAGTGTACCGGGACCTCCTGAGCAGTTCTTC. Protein product: CAWSVPGPPEQFF. Complete variable domain (other parts from reference TRBV30 and TRBJ2-1): SQTIHQWPATLVQPVGSPLSLECTVEGTSNPNLYWYRQAAGRGLQLLFYSVGIGQISSEVPQNLSASRPQDRQFILSSKKLLLSDSGFYLCAWSVPGPPEQFFGPGTRLTVL.

V is TRBV19 and J is TRBJ1-6, with a possible D match to TRBD1 (6 bases). The V end was cut by 2 bases, the J end by 5 bases, with 10 bases between. The CDR3 contains 15 residues. Germline V gene lookup returns CDR1 LNHDA and CDR2 SQIVND (reference sequence). The CDR3 nucleotides are TGTGCCAGTAGTATACAGGGGTCCGATAATTCACCCCTCCACTTT. Its translation: CASSIQGSDNSPLHF.

The V call is TRBV4-2, the J call TRBJ1-4; D possibly corresponds to TRBD1 (6 bases). The germline V gene encodes CDR1 LGHNA and CDR2 YNFKEQ. V lost 4 bases to trimming and J lost 7 bases, with 25 bases between them. The CDR3 is 18 residues long. CDR3 region: CASSPLTGVTGGVEKLFF. The CDR3 DNA is TGTGCCAGCAGCCCCCTGACAGGCGTGACGGGGGGCGTTGAAAAACTGTTTTTT.

The V gene is TRBV28, the J gene TRBJ2-6; D is perhaps TRBD1 (5 bases). Trimming shortened V by 5 bases and J by 5 bases, and 13 bases separated the two germline ends. Germline CDR1 MDHEN, CDR2 SYDVKM. The CDR3 runs to 15 residues. CDR3 loop: CASSPRQFRANVLTF. The CDR3 nucleotides read TGTGCCAGCAGTCCCCGACAGTTCAGGGCCAACGTCCTGACTTTC.

The rearrangement uses TRBV5-1 and TRBJ1-1; 7 nucleotides line up with TRBD1. The junction had 2 bases not matched to a gene; V was cut back by 3 bases and J by 0 bases. The CDR3 length is 14 residues. The germline CDR1 and CDR2 sequences are SGHRS and YFSETQ. The CDR3 sequence is CASSWGQLNTEAFF. CDR3 sequence (DNA): TGCGCCAGCAGCTGGGGACAGTTGAACACTGAAGCTTTCTTT.

The chain has TRBV7-3 and TRBJ2-1; 10 positions match TRBD2. Trimming removed 5 bases from V and 4 bases from J; junction bases left unmatched: 5. This CDR3 is built from 15 residues. Germline lookup yields CDR1 SGHTA and CDR2 FQGTGA. CDR3: CASSPTSGAYNEQFF. CDR3 DNA: TGTGCCAGCAGCCCTACTAGCGGGGCTTACAATGAGCAGTTCTTC. The whole variable domain, filled in from reference TRBV7-3 and TRBJ2-1, reads GAGVSQTPSNKVTEKGKYVELRCDPISGHTALYWYRQSLGQGPEFLIYFQGTGAADDSGLPNDRFFAVRPEGSVSTLKIQRTERGDSAVYLCASSPTSGAYNEQFFGPGTRLTVL.

The chain is built from TRBV15 and TRBJ1-6; perhaps TRBD1 as D (5 bases). CDR1 and CDR2 from the germline V gene are LNHNV and YYDKDF (reference sequence). V lost 0 bases and J 4 bases, leaving 10 bases between the germline ends. The CDR3 loop spans 16 amino acids. The CDR3 coding sequence is TGTGCCACCAGCAGAGATCGCCGACAGTATAATTCACCCCTCCACTTT. Translation gives CATSRDRRQYNSPLHF.

The chain has TRBV5-1 and TRBJ2-3, with a weak D call TRBD1 (6 bases). CDR3 length equals 16 residues. Trimming pared 0 bases from V and 0 bases from J, leaving 11 bases between. From germline, CDR1 is SGHRS and CDR2 YFSETQ. The CDR3 protein is CASSLAGTFSTDTQYF. For the CDR3, the DNA is TGCGCCAGCAGCTTGGCCGGGACATTTAGCACAGATACGCAGTATTTT. Variable domain in full (rest from reference TRBV5-1 and TRBJ2-3): KAGVTQTPRYLIKTRGQQVTLSCSPISGHRSVSWYQQTPGQGLQFLFEYFSETQRNKGNFPGRFSGRQFSNSRSEMNVSTLELGDSALYLCASSLAGTFSTDTQYFGPGTRLTVL.

The gene calls are TRBV30 and TRBJ1-2, with TRBD1 matching 10 bases. The CDR3 has 12 amino acids. The V gene's germline CDR1 is GTSNPN and CDR2 SVGIG (reference sequence). Trimming cost V 8 bases and J 4 bases; bases outside gene matches: 4. The CDR3 DNA reads as TGTGCCGGGACAGGGGCCCTCTATGGCTACACCTTC. It encodes CAGTGALYGYTF.

CDR3 residues: CASSYSGGYTF. In DNA, the CDR3 is TGTGCCAGCTCATACAGCGGGGGCTACACCTTC. The rearrangement joins TRBV18 to TRBJ1-2; D not certain. The CDR3 consists of 11 residues. V was shortened by 5 bases and J by 8 bases, with 9 bases between the two germline ends. CDR1 KGHSH and CDR2 LQKENI come from the germline V gene. Variable domain in full (rest from reference TRBV18 and TRBJ1-2): NAGVMQNPRHLVRRRGQEARLRCSPMKGHSHVYWYRQLPEEGLKFMVYLQKENIIDESGMPKERFSAEFPKEGPSILRIQQVVRGDSAAYFCASSYSGGYTFGSGTRLTVV.

Note on this clone: The sample contains more than one DNA sequence encoding this CDR3. The V gene is TRBV6-1, the J gene TRBJ1-6; D uncertain. V was clipped by 1 base and J by 7 bases, with 8 bases between them. This CDR3 is built from 14 residues. The V gene's germline CDR1 is MNHNS and CDR2 SASEGT. CDR3 sequence: CASSEVGGNSPLHF. The CDR3 DNA follows: TGTGCCAGCAGTGAAGTTGGCGGGAATTCACCCCTCCACTTT.

The chain uses TRBV18 and TRBJ1-6, with D hard to call. The germline gives CDR1 KGHSH, CDR2 LQKENI. This CDR3 has 16 residues. V was shortened by 6 bases and J by 6 bases, with 18 bases between the two germline ends. CDR3 bases: TGTGCCAGCTCTCTTACATCACAGCAGCCTAATTCACCCCTCCACTTT. Amino acids: CASSLTSQQPNSPLHF.

This chain uses TRBV28 with TRBJ1-2, with D perhaps TRBD1 (5 bases). Germline lookup yields CDR1 MDHEN and CDR2 SYDVKM. V dropped 8 bases and J dropped 2 bases, with 21 bases sitting between them. This CDR3 has 16 residues. CDR3 nucleotide sequence: TGTGCCAGCGTCCTCGGGGGAGACAGTGGAAACTATGGCTACACCTTC. Translated, it gives CASVLGGDSGNYGYTF.

Many counts were recorded for this clone. The V call is TRBV19, the J call TRBJ2-7; 8 bases line up with TRBD2. This CDR3 is built from 15 residues. The germline CDR1 and CDR2 sequences are LNHDA and SQIVND (reference sequence). With 4 bases clipped from V and 3 bases from J, the junction kept 8 bases outside the gene matches. CDR3 sequence reads: CASSTTSARLYEQYF. For the CDR3, the DNA is TGTGCCAGTAGTACGACTAGCGCCAGACTCTACGAGCAGTACTTC.

The J gene is TRBJ1-1, the V gene TRBV19, with D possibly TRBD1 on 5 matching bases. V was trimmed by 1 base and J by 0 bases, leaving 9 bases between them. Germline V lookup: CDR1 LNHDA, CDR2 SQIVND (reference sequence). This CDR3 contains 15 residues. CDR3 amino acids: CASSIVGTVNTEAFF. In nucleotides, the CDR3 is TGTGCCAGTAGTATAGTAGGGACGGTGAACACTGAAGCTTTCTTT. The full variable domain, its missing parts supplied by reference TRBV19 and TRBJ1-1, is DGGITQSPKYLFRKEGQNVTLSCEQNLNHDAMYWYRQDPGQGLRLIYYSQIVNDFQKGDIAEGYSVSREKKESFPLTVTSAQKNPTAFYLCASSIVGTVNTEAFFGQGTRLTVV.

This clone was seen more than once but under ten times. V is TRBV10-3 and J is TRBJ2-3; 9 bases fit TRBD2. V gave up 2 bases and J gave up 4 bases; unmatched junction bases: 10. The V gene's germline CDR1 is ENHRY and CDR2 SYGVKD. The CDR3 contains 17 residues. The CDR3 reads CAISERGLAQGADTQYF. The DNA for the CDR3 is TGTGCCATCAGTGAGAGGGGACTAGCCCAGGGGGCAGATACGCAGTATTTT.

The chain links TRBV2 to TRBJ2-2, with D tentatively TRBD1 (5 bases). The CDR3 loop spans 15 amino acids. The V end was cut by 6 bases, the J end by 7 bases, with 18 bases between. Germline V CDR1 and CDR2: SNHLY, FYNNEI. The DNA of the CDR3 is TGTGCCAGCAGACAATTAAGGGGTCCGAGCGGGGAGCTGTTTTTT. Amino acid sequence: CASRQLRGPSGELFF.

The rearrangement joins TRBV7-2 to TRBJ2-3; D is possibly TRBD2 (5 bases). The CDR3 is 14 residues long. Trimming shortened V by 1 base and J by 5 bases, and 10 bases separated the two germline ends. CDR1 SGHTA and CDR2 FQGNSA come from the germline V gene. CDR3 nucleotide sequence: TGTGCCAGCAGCTTAGGTGTTGGGAGAGATACGCAGTATTTT. Amino acids: CASSLGVGRDTQYF.

This chain links TRBV28 with TRBJ2-7, with 10 bases that match TRBD1. J was trimmed by 6 bases and V by 5 bases; bases with no gene match: 13. In germline, CDR1 is MDHEN, CDR2 SYDVKM. The CDR3 consists of 16 residues. The CDR3 region is CASSTPGQGFGGEQYF. The DNA for the CDR3 is TGTGCCAGCAGTACTCCGGGACAGGGGTTCGGCGGCGAGCAGTACTTC.

This clone was seen only a few times. V is TRBV4-1 and J is TRBJ2-5, with D perhaps being TRBD1 or TRBD2 (5 bases each). CDR1 is MGHRA and CDR2 is YSYEKL in the germline V gene. CDR3 length: 15 amino acids. The V and J ends lost 2 bases and 5 bases respectively, with 15 bases between them. The CDR3 sequence is CASSQPGRVGETQYF. CDR3 bases: TGCGCCAGCAGCCAACCGGGGCGGGTAGGGGAGACCCAGTACTTC.

The CDR3 bases are TGTGCCACCAGCGCAAGACGGTTCGCTGGCAGGGGGCTTCCTGAAGCTTTCTTT. It translates to CATSARRFAGRGLPEAFF. V and J are TRBV15 and TRBJ1-1, with TRBD1 matching 8 bases. After removal of 5 bases from V and 6 bases from J, the junction contained 20 bases not matched to a gene. Germline V gene sequence: CDR1 LNHNV, CDR2 YYDKDF (reference sequence). The CDR3 sequence is 18 residues long.

This chain links TRBV25-1 with TRBJ1-2, with 7 bases matching TRBD1. Looked up from germline, CDR1 is MGHDK and CDR2 is SYGVNS. J lost 2 bases, V lost 5 bases, and 8 bases had no gene match. The CDR3 totals 15 residues. The CDR3 DNA is TGTGCCAGCAGTCCGTCCCCAGGGGGGAACTATGGCTACACCTTC. Its protein product is CASSPSPGGNYGYTF.

This chain connects TRBV18 to TRBJ2-1, with D unresolved. The CDR3 spans 14 residues. The V end was cut by 5 bases, the J end by 6 bases, with 14 bases between. The germline CDR1 and CDR2 sequences are KGHSH and LQKENI. The CDR3 sequence: CASSSQELSNEQFF. CDR3 nucleotide sequence: TGTGCCAGCTCATCACAAGAGCTAAGCAATGAGCAGTTCTTC. Combining the CDR3 with reference TRBV18 and TRBJ2-1 gives the whole variable domain NAGVMQNPRHLVRRRGQEARLRCSPMKGHSHVYWYRQLPEEGLKFMVYLQKENIIDESGMPKERFSAEFPKEGPSILRIQQVVRGDSAAYFCASSSQELSNEQFFGPGTRLTVL.

This clone was recorded a few times. V usage is TRBV15 and J usage is TRBJ2-4; D is perhaps TRBD1 (5 bases). Trimming left V 3 bases short and J 1 base short, with 10 bases between. The CDR3 spans 15 residues. From germline, CDR1 is LNHNV and CDR2 YYDKDF (reference sequence). The CDR3 nucleotides read TGTGCCACCAGCAGGGGGTCAGGGGCCAAAAACATTCAGTACTTC. Residues: CATSRGSGAKNIQYF.